The source of this TCR beta chain is a study of blood T cell repertoires in COVID-19. Study overall: COVID-19 samples from acute and convalescent phases originated in the United States, Italy and Spain. The analysed material was cDNA or gDNA that came from T cells, B-cell-depleted T cells, or PBMCs.

Trimming shortened V by 2 bases and J by 0 bases, and 8 bases separated the two germline ends. The germline V gene has CDR1 SGHNT and CDR2 YYREEE (reference sequence). The CDR3 totals 14 residues. In the original processing: Estimates of nucleated cell counts were drawn from the amplification of reference gene primers. Method: immunoSEQ multiplex PCR; TCRdb's copy keeps in-frame clones and lacks some. V, J and clone size are those of that table, while D and trimming were read from the DNA. The table has some 100,000 clones, roughly 92% seen once. What was sequenced was peripheral blood. V and J are TRBV5-4 and TRBJ1-1; D may be TRBD1 (6 bases). This TCR was recovered from a man in his sixties or seventies with acute or convalescent COVID-19. In DNA form, the CDR3 reads TGTGCCAGCAGCTTAGGGGGATTGAACACTGAAGCTTTCTTT. Translated, it gives CASSLGGLNTEAFF.